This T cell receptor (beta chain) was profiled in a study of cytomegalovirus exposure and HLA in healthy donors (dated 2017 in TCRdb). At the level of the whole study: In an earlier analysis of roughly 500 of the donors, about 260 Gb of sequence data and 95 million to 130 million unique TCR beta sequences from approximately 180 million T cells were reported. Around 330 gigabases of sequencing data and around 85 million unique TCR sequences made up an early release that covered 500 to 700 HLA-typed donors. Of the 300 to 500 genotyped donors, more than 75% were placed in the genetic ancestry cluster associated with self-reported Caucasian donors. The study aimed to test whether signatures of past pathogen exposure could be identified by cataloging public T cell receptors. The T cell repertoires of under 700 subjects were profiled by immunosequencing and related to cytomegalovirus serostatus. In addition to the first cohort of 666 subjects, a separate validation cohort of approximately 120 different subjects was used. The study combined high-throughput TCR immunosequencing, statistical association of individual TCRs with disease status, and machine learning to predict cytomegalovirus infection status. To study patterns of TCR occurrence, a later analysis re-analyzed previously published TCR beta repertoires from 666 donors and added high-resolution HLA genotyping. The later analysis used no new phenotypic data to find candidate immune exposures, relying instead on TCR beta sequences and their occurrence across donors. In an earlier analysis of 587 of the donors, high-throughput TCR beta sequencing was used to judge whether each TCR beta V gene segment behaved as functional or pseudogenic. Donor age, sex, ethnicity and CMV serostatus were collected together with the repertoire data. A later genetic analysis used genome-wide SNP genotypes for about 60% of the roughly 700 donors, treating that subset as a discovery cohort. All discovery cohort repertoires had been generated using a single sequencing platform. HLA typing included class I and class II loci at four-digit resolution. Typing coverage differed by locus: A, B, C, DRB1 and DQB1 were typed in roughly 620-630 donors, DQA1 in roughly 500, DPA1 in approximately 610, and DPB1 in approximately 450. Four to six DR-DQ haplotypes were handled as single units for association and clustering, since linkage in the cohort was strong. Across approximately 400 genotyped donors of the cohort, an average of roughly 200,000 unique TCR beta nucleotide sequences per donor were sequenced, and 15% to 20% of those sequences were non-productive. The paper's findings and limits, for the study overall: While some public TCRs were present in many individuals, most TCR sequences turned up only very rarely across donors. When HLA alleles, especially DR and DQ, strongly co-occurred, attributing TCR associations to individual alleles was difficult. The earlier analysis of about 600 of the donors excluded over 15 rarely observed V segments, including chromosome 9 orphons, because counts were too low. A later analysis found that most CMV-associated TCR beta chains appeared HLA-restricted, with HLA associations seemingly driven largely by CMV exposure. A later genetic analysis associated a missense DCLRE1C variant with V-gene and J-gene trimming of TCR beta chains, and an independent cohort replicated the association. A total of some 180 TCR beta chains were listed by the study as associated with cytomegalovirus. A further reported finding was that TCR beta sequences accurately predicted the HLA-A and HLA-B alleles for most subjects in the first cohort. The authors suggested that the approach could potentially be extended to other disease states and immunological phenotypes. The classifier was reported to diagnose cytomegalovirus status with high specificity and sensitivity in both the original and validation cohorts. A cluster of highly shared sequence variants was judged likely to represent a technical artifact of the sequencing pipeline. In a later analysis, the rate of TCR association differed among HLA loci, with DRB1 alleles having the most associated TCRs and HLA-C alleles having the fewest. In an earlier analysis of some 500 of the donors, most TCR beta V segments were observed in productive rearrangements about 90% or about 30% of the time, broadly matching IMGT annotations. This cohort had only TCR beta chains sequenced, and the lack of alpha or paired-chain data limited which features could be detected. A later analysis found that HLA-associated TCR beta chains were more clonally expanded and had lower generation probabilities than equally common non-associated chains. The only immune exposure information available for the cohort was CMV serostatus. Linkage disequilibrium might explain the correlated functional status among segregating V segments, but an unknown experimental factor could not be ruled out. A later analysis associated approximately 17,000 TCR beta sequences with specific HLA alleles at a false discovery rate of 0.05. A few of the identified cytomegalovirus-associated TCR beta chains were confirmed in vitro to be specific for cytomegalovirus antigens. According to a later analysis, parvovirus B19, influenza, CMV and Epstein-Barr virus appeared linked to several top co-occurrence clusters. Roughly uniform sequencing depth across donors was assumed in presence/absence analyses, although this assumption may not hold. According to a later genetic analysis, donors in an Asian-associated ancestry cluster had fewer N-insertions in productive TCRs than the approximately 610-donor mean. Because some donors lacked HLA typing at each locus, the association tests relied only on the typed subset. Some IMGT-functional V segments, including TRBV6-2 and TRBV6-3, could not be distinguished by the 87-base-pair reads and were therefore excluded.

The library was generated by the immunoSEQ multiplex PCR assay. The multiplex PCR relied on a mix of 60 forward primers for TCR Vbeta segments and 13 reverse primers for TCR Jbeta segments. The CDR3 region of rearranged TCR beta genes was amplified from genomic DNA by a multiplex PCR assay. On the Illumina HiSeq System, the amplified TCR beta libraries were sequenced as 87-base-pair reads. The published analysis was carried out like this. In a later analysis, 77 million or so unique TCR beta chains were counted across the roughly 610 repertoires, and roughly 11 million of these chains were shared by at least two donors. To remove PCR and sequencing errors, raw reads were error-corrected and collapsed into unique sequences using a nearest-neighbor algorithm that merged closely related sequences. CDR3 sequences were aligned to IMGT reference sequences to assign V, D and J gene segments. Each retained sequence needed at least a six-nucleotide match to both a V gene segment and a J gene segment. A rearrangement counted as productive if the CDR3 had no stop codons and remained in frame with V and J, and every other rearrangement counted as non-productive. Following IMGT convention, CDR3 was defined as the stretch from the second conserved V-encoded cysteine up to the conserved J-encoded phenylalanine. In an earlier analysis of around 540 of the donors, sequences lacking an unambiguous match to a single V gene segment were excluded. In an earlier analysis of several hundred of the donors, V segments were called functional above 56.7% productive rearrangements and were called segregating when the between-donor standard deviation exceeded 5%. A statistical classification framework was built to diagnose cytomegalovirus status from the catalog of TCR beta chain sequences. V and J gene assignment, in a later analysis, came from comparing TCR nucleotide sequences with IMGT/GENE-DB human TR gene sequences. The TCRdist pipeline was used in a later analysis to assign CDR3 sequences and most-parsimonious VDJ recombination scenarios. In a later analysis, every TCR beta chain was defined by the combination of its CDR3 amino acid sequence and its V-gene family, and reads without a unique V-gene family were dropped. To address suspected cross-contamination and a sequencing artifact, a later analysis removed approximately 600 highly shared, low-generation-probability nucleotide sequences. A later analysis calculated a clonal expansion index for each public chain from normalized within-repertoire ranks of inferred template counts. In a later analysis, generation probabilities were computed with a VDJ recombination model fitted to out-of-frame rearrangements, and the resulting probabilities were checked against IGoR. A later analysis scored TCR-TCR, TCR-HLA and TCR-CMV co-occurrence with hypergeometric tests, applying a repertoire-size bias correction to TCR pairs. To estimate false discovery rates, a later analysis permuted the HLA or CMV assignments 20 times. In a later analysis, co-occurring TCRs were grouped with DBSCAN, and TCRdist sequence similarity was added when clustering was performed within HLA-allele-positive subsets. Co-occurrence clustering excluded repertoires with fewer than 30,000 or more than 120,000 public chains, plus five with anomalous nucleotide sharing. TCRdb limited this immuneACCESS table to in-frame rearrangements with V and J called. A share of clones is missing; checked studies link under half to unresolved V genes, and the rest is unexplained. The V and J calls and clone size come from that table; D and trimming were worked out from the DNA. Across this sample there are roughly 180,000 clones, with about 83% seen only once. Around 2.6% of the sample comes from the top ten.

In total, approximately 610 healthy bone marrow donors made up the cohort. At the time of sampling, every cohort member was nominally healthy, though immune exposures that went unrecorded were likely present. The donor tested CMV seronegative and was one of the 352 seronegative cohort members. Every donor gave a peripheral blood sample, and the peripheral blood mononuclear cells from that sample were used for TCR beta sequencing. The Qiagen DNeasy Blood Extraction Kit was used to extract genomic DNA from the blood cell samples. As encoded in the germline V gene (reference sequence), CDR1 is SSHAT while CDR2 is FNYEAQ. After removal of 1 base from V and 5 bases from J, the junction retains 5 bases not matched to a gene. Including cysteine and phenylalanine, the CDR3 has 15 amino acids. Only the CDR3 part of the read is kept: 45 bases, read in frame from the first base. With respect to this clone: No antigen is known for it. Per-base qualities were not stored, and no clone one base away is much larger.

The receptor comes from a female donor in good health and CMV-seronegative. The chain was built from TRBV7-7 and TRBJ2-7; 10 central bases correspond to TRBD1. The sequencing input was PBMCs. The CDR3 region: CASSLGRQGANEQYF. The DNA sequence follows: TGTGCCAGCAGCTTAGGGAGACAGGGGGCAAACGAGCAGTACTTC.